This T cell receptor beta chain was identified in a study of blood T cell repertoires in COVID-19. Study-level information: The cDNA or gDNA used as material had been derived from T cells, B-cell-depleted T cells, or PBMCs.

Original methodology: It was from reference gene primer amplification that nucleated cell counts were estimated. Data came from immunoSEQ multiplex PCR; TCRdb stores just in-frame clones and leaves some out. The V and J calls and clone size are taken from that table; D and trimming were inferred from the DNA. The sample has 490,000 or so clones; roughly nine tenths are singletons. The participants were between about 18 and 90 years old and came from about two dozen US areas. Assignments of participants to cohorts depended upon their own reported clinical history. The sequence was obtained from a woman in her sixties who had recovered from COVID-19. Sequenced sample: PBMCs or T cells enriched from blood (not recorded which).

The CDR3 loop is CASSLATGRRQYV. For the CDR3, the DNA is TGTGCCAGCAGCTTGGCGACAGGTCGGCGACAGTACGTC. The chain couples TRBV7-8 to TRBJ2-7; D is possibly TRBD1 (6 bases). Germline V CDR1 and CDR2: SGHVS, FQNEAQ. Trimming removed 3 bases at V and 10 bases at J, with 16 bases between. The CDR3 extends over 13 amino acids.